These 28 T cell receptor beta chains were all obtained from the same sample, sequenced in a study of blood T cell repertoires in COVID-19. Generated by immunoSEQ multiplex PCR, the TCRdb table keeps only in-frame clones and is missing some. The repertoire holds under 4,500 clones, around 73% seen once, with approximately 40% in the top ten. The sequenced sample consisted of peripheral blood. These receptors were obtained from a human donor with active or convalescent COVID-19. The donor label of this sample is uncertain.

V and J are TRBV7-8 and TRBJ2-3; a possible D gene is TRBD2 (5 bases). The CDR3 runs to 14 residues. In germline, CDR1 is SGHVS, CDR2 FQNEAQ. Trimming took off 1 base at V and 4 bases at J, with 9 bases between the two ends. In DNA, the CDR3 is TGTGCCAGCAGCTTAGTACCGGGATCAGATACGCAGTATTTT. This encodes CASSLVPGSDTQYF. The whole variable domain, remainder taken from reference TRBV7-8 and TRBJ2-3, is GAGVSQSPRYKVAKRGQDVALRCDPISGHVSLFWYQQALGQGPEFLTYFQNEAQLDKSGLPSDRFFAERPEGSVSTLKIQRTQQEDSAVYLCASSLVPGSDTQYFGPGTRLTVL.

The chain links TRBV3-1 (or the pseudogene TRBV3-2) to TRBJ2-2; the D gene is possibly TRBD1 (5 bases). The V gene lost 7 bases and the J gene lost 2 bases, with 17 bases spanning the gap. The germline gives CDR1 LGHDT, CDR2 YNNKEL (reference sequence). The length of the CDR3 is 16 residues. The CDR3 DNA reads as TGTGCCAGCACCCATCCCCTAGGGGCAAACACCGGGGAGCTGTTTTTT. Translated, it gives CASTHPLGANTGELFF.

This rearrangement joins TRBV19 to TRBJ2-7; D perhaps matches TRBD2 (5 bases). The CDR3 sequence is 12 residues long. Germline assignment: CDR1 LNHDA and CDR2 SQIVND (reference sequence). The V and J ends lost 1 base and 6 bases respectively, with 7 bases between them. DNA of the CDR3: TGTGCCAGTAGTATAGTTCGGGGCGAGCAGTACTTC. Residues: CASSIVRGEQYF.

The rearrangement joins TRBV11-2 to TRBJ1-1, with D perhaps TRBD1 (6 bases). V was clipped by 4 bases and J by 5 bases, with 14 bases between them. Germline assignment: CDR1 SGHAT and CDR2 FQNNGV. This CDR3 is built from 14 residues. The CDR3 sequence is CASSYTGSQTEAFF. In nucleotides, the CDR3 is TGTGCCAGCAGCTACACAGGGTCTCAAACTGAAGCTTTCTTT.

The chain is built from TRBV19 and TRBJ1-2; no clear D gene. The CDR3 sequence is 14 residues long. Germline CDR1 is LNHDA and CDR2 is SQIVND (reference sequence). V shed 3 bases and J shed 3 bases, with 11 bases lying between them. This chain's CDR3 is CASSIPTQDYGYTF. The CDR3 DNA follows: TGTGCCAGTAGTATTCCCACCCAGGACTATGGCTACACCTTC.

The CDR3 is CASSTQGTVREKLFF. Here the CDR3 DNA reads TGTGCCAGCAGCACCCAGGGGACAGTAAGAGAAAAACTGTTTTTT. V usage is TRBV6-2 or TRBV6-3 and J usage is TRBJ1-4; 7 bases agree with TRBD1. Germline CDR1 reads MNHEY; CDR2 reads SVGEGT. This CDR3 spans 15 amino acids. Unmatched junction bases numbered 12, after V lost 6 bases and J lost 8 bases.

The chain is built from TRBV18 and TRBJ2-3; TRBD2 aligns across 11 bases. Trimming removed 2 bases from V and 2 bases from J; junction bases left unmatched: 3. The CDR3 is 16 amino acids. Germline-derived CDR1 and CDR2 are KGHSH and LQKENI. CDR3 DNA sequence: TGTGCCAGCTCACCATTAGCGGGAGGGGACACAGATACGCAGTATTTT. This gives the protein CASSPLAGGDTDTQYF. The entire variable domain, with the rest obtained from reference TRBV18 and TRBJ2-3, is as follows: NAGVMQNPRHLVRRRGQEARLRCSPMKGHSHVYWYRQLPEEGLKFMVYLQKENIIDESGMPKERFSAEFPKEGPSILRIQQVVRGDSAAYFCASSPLAGGDTDTQYFGPGTRLTVL.

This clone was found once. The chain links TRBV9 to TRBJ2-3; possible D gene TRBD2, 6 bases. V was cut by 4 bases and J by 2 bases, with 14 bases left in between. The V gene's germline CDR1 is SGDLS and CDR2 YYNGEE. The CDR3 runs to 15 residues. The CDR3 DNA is TGTGCCAGCAGCCGCCGGGACTCCCACACAGATACGCAGTATTTT. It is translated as CASSRRDSHTDTQYF.

The CDR3 DNA is TGCGCCAGCAGCCACCCCCCCGGCGGGGGTGAAAAACTGTTTTTT. Translated: CASSHPPGGGEKLFF. The chain recombines TRBV4-1 with TRBJ1-4; perhaps TRBD1 as D (5 bases). Trimming removed 3 bases from V and 7 bases from J, with 15 bases in between. Germline-derived CDR1 and CDR2 are MGHRA and YSYEKL. The CDR3 spans 15 residues.

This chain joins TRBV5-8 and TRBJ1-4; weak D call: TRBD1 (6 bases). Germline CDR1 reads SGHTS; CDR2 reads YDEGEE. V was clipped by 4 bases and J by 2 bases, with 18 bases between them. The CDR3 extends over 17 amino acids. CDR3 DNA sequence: TGTGCCAGCAGCCGGAGCAGGGGACCAAAGACTAATGAAAAACTGTTTTTT. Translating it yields CASSRSRGPKTNEKLFF. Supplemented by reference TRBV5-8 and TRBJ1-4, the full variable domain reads EAGVTQSPTHLIKTRGQQATLRCSPISGHTSVYWYQQALGLGLQFLLWYDEGEERNRGNFPPRFSGRQFPNYSSELNVNALELEDSALYLCASSRSRGPKTNEKLFFGSGTQLSVL.

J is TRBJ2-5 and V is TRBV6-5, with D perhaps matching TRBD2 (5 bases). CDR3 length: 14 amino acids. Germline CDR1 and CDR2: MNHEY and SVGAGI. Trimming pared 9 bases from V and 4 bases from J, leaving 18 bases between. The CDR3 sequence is CASKIRVAPETQYF. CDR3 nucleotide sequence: TGTGCCAGTAAAATAAGGGTAGCGCCAGAGACCCAGTACTTC.

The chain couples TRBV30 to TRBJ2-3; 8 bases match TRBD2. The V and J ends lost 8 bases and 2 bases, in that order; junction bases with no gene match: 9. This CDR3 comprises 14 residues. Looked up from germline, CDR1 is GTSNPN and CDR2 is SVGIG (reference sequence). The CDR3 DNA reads TGTGCCGGAGCGGGGGTAGGGGACACAGATACGCAGTATTTT. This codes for CAGAGVGDTDTQYF.

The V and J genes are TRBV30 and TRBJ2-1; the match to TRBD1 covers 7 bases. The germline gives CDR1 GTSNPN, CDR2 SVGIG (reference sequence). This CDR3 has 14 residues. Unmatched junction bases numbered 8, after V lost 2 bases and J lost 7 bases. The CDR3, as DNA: TGTGCCTGGAGTCCTGGGACAGTTACTAATGAGCAGTTCTTC. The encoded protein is CAWSPGTVTNEQFF.

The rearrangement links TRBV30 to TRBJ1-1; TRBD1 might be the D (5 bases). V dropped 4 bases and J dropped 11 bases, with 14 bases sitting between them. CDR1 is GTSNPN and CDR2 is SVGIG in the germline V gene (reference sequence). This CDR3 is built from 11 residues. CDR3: CAWMGGGAAFF. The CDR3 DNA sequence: TGTGCCTGGATGGGCGGTGGGGCGGCTTTCTTT.

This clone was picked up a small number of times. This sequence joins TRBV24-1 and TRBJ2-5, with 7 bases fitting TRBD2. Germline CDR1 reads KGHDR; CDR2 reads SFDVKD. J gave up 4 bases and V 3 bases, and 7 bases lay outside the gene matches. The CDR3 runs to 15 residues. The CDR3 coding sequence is TGTGCCACCAGTGATCCCACGGGACTATCAGAGACCCAGTACTTC. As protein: CATSDPTGLSETQYF.

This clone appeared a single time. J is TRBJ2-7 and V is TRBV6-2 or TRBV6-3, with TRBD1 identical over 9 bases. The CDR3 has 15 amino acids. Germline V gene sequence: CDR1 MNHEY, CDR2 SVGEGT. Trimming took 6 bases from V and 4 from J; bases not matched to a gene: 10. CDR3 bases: TGTGCCAGCAGCGACAGGGGGGGATTGCAGTACGAGCAGTACTTC. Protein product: CASSDRGGLQYEQYF.

The chain's CDR3 is CATSRDPSGLYEQYF. CDR3 nucleotides: TGTGCCACCAGCAGAGATCCTAGCGGGCTTTACGAGCAGTACTTC. The chain uses TRBV15 and TRBJ2-7; TRBD2 matches 8 bases. Losses at the gene ends were 0 bases for V and 4 bases for J; bases not matched to a gene: 5. Germline loops: CDR1 LNHNV, CDR2 YYDKDF (reference sequence). The CDR3 consists of 15 residues.

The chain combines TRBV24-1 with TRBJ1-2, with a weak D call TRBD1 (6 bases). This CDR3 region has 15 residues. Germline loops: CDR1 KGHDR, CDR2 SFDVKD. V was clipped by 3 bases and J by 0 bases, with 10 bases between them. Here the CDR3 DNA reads TGTGCCACCAGTGATACGACAGGAACTAACTATGGCTACACCTTC. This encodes CATSDTTGTNYGYTF.

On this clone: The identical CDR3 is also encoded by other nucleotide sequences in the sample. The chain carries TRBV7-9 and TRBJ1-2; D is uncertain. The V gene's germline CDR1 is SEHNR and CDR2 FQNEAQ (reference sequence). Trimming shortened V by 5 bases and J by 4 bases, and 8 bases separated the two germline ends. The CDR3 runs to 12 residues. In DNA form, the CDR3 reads TGTGCCAGCAGCCCCGACACCTATGGCTACACCTTC. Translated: CASSPDTYGYTF.

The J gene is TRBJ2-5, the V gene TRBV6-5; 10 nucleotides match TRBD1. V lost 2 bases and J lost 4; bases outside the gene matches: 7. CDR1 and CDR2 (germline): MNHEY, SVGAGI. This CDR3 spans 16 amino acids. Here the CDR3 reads CASSYLMTGGVETQYF. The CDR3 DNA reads TGTGCCAGCAGTTACCTGATGACAGGGGGCGTAGAGACCCAGTACTTC.

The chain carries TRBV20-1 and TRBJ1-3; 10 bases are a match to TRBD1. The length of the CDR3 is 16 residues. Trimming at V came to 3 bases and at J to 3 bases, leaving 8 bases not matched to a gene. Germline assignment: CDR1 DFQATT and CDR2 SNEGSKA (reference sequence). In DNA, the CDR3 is TGCAGTGCTAGTCCTATGACAGGGGGCAATGGAAACACCATATATTTT. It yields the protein CSASPMTGGNGNTIYF.

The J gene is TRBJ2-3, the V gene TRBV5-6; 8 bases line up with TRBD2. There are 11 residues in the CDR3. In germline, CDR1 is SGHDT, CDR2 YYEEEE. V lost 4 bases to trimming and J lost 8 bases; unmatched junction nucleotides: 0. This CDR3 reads CASSLAGTQYF. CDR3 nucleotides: TGTGCCAGCAGCCTAGCGGGTACGCAGTATTTT.

The CDR3 sequence is CASKETGGINRANVLTF. Written as DNA, the CDR3 is TGTGCCAGCAAGGAGACAGGGGGAATAAATCGGGCCAACGTCCTGACTTTC. The gene calls are TRBV2 and TRBJ2-6; 9 bases match TRBD1. The germline V gene encodes CDR1 SNHLY and CDR2 FYNNEI. This CDR3 is built from 17 residues. J lost 5 bases, V lost 7 bases, and 12 bases had no gene match.

The chain's CDR3 is CATGPRGNTGELFF. The CDR3 DNA reads TGTGCCACAGGCCCCCGGGGAAACACCGGGGAGCTGTTTTTT. This sequence joins TRBV24-1 and TRBJ2-2, with D possibly matching TRBD2 (5 bases). Trimming took 10 bases from V and 2 from J, leaving 13 bases between them. CDR1 KGHDR and CDR2 SFDVKD come from the germline V gene. The length of the CDR3 is 14 residues.

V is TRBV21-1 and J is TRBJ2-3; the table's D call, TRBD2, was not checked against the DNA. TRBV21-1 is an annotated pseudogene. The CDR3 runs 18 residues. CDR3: CASSKRLAGRASTDTQYF. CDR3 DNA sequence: TGTGCCAGCAGCAAGCGACTAGCGGGAAGAGCTAGCACAGATACGCAGTATTTT.

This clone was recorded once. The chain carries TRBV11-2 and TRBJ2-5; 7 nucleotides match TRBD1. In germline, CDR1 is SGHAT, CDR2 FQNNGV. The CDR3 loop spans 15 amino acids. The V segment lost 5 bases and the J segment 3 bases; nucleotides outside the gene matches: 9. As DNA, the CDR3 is TGTGCCAGCAGCCCTAGAACCGGGACAGAAGAGACCCAGTACTTC. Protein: CASSPRTGTEETQYF. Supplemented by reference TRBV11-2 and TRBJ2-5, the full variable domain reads EAGVAQSPRYKIIEKRQSVAFWCNPISGHATLYWYQQILGQGPKLLIQFQNNGVVDDSQLPKDRFSAERLKGVDSTLKIQPAKLEDSAVYLCASSPRTGTEETQYFGPGTRLLVL.

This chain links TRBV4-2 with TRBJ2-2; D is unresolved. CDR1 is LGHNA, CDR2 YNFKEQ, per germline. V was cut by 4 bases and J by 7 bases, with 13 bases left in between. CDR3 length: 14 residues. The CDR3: CASSPVEIGGELFF. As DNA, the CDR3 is TGTGCCAGCAGCCCGGTGGAGATTGGCGGGGAGCTGTTTTTT.

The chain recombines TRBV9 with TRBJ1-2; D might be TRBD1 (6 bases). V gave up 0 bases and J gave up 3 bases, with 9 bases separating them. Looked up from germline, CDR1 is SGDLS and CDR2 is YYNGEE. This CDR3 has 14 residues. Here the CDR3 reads CASSVDGQYYGYTF. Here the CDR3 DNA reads TGTGCCAGCAGCGTAGACGGACAGTACTATGGCTACACCTTC.